These 28 T cell receptor beta chains were all obtained from the same sample, sequenced in a study of T cells after yellow fever vaccination. TCRdb used MiXCR to reprocess the 5' RACE reads, holding one entry per CDR3 protein. Among 100,000 to 150,000 distinct CDR3 sequences listed, nearly 7.5% were seen once. Material: CD4+ T cells sorted from PBMCs, obtained 10 days after the first yellow fever vaccination. All receptors come from a man younger than 30 who received the YFV17D yellow fever vaccine.

This clonotype was found many times. DNA for the CDR3: TGTGCCAGCAGCACCCCCCCTAACAATGAGCAGTTCTTC. Translated: CASSTPPNNEQFF. The rearrangement links TRBV21-1 to TRBJ2-1; TRBD1, the D gene given by the table, was not confirmed from the DNA. TRBV21-1 is recorded as a pseudogene. The CDR3 is 13 residues long.

This clonotype came up many times. This sequence joins TRBV6-2 or TRBV6-3 and TRBJ2-7; D is ambiguous. The CDR3 is 12 residues long. The germline V gene has CDR1 MNHEY and CDR2 SVGEGT. Trimming removed 0 bases at V and 6 bases at J, with 6 bases between. The CDR3 nucleotides read TGTGCCAGCAGTTACTCGGGGTTCGAGCAGTACGTC. It encodes CASSYSGFEQYV.

This clonotype was counted many times. V gene TRBV6-4 combines with J gene TRBJ2-7, with 8 bases lining up with TRBD1. The germline gives CDR1 MRHNA, CDR2 SNTAGT. V lost 6 bases, J lost 5 bases, and 12 bases stayed unmatched. The CDR3 has 15 amino acids. The CDR3 DNA is TGTGCCAGCAGGGGGGACAGGAACCAGGAGGACGAGCAGTACGTC. It yields the protein CASRGDRNQEDEQYV.

This clonotype has ten or more counts. V gene TRBV12-3 or TRBV12-4 combines with J gene TRBJ1-2; 12 bases are a match to TRBD1. V shed 5 bases, J shed 4 bases, and the junction held 11 bases outside the gene matches. The CDR3 sequence is 17 residues long. In DNA, the CDR3 is TGTGCCAGCAGTGCCCGGGACAGGGGGCGAAGAGGCTATGGCTACACCTTC. The encoded protein is CASSARDRGRRGYGYTF.

DNA for the CDR3: TGTGCCAGCAGCTTAGCCGTGGATACGCAGTATTTT. Translated, it gives CASSLAVDTQYF. This rearrangement joins TRBV11-1 to TRBJ2-3, with no clear D. The CDR3 loop spans 12 amino acids. The germline gives CDR1 SGHAT, CDR2 FQDESV (reference sequence). The V and J ends lost 0 bases and 6 bases respectively, with 4 bases between them.

This clonotype was seen repeatedly, ten times or more. The rearrangement joins TRBV7-2 to TRBJ2-1; D might be TRBD2 (6 bases). Trimming left V 5 bases short and J 9 bases short, with 17 bases between. The CDR3 covers 14 residues. The germline gives CDR1 SGHTA, CDR2 FQGNSA. The CDR3 is CASSPGGSRGEQFF. The CDR3, as DNA: TGTGCCAGCAGCCCCGGAGGGAGTCGAGGTGAGCAGTTCTTC.

Note on this clonotype: Possible read error: a much larger clone is one base away. V usage is TRBV12-3 or TRBV12-4 and J usage is TRBJ2-1; tentative D call: TRBD1 (5 bases). This CDR3 has 11 amino acids. As DNA, the CDR3 is TGTGCCAGCAGTCAGGGTATTGAGCAGATCTTC. It codes for CASSQGIEQIF.

Ten or more counts support this clonotype. The chain uses TRBV4-1 and TRBJ1-4, with TRBD1 identical over 7 bases. The CDR3 extends over 16 amino acids. The ends lost 5 bases at V and 6 bases at J; junction bases unmatched: 12. The germline V gene has CDR1 MGHRA and CDR2 YSYEKL. This CDR3 reads CASSWDSNRADEKLFF. The CDR3, as DNA: TGCGCCAGCAGCTGGGACAGCAACCGAGCGGATGAAAAACTGTTTTTT.

The chain combines TRBV20-1 with TRBJ2-6; D is possibly TRBD1 or TRBD2 (7 bases each). Trimming cost V 4 bases and J 2 bases, with 9 bases left between them. Germline V gene lookup returns CDR1 DFQATT and CDR2 SNEGSKA (reference sequence). The CDR3 contains 14 residues. CDR3 DNA sequence: TGCAGTGCTACAGGGGGGGCTGGGGCCAACGTCCTGACTTTC. It specifies CSATGGAGANVLTF.

This clonotype occurred a few times. The J gene is TRBJ1-4, the V gene TRBV5-6; no firm D call. The V gene's germline CDR1 is SGHDT and CDR2 YYEEEE. V was shortened by 0 bases and J by 5 bases, with 11 bases between the two germline ends. CDR3 length: 15 amino acids. CDR3 sequence (DNA): TGTGCCAGCAGCTTGGCCGCTACGAACAATGAAAAACTGTTTTTT. The encoded protein is CASSLAATNNEKLFF.

This clonotype was seen many times. The V and J genes are TRBV12-3 or TRBV12-4 and TRBJ1-5, with 9 bases lining up with TRBD1. The CDR3 length is 15 residues. V lost 3 bases to trimming and J lost 5 bases; unmatched junction nucleotides: 5. The CDR3 nucleotides are TGTGCCAGCAGTTTTAATGGGGACAGGGATCAGCCCCAGCATTTT. It is translated as CASSFNGDRDQPQHF.

This clonotype was seen at least ten times. The chain is built from TRBV10-1 and TRBJ2-3, with D unclear. This CDR3 comprises 15 residues. Germline CDR1 is WNHNN and CDR2 is SYGVQD (reference sequence). Trimming took 0 bases from V and 2 from J, leaving 9 bases between them. CDR3 residues: CASSESLGYTDTQYF. CDR3 DNA: TGCGCCAGCAGTGAGTCTCTGGGGTACACAGATACGCAGTATTTT.

CDR3 coding DNA: TGTGCCAGCAGTACCTTGGTTGGTGGGAACACTGAAGCTTTCTTT. Translated, it gives CASSTLVGGNTEAFF. The chain combines TRBV6-1 with TRBJ1-1; unclear D gene. The ends were cut back, 5 bases at V and 1 base at J, with 14 bases in the middle. The CDR3 is made up of 15 amino acids. The germline CDR1 and CDR2 sequences are MNHNS and SASEGT.

This clonotype was observed at least ten times. The J gene is TRBJ2-3, the V gene TRBV5-1; D may be TRBD2 (5 bases). The CDR3 totals 14 residues. V was pared by 5 bases and J by 2 bases, with 12 bases between. CDR1 and CDR2 (germline): SGHRS, YFSETQ. Here the CDR3 reads CASSTGEVTDTQYF. DNA for the CDR3: TGCGCCAGCAGTACCGGGGAAGTCACAGATACGCAGTATTTT.

Remarks on this clonotype: This sequence may be a read error, since a much larger clone differs from it by one base. The CDR3 carries no conserved terminal phenylalanine or tryptophan, so it likely arises from a read error. This chain connects TRBV5-1 to TRBJ2-7; the D is unclear. CDR3 length: 10 residues. Germline CDR1 and CDR2: SGHRS and YFSETQ. The ends were cut back, 2 bases at V and 9 bases at J, with 6 bases in the middle. The CDR3, as DNA: TGCGCCAGCAGCTTACCCGGGCAGTACCTC. Its translation: CASSLPGQYL.

This clonotype was seen ten or more times. V gene TRBV20-1 combines with J gene TRBJ2-6; the D is unclear. Germline assignment: CDR1 DFQATT and CDR2 SNEGSKA (reference sequence). Trimming pared 3 bases from V and 0 bases from J, leaving 12 bases between. The CDR3 sequence is 16 residues long. The CDR3, as DNA: TGCAGTGCTAGTCCAAGGGCCGACTCTGGGGCCAACGTCCTGACTTTC. It specifies CSASPRADSGANVLTF.

The gene calls are TRBV18 and TRBJ2-1; tentatively, D is TRBD2 (5 bases). Germline assignment: CDR1 KGHSH and CDR2 LQKENI. The CDR3 extends over 13 amino acids. V was trimmed by 2 bases and J by 10 bases, leaving 12 bases between them. This CDR3 reads CASSPGERREQFF. The CDR3 coding sequence is TGTGCCAGCTCACCAGGGGAGAGGCGCGAGCAGTTCTTC.

The CDR3 DNA is TGTGCCAGCAGTTTCCCGACAGGGAGCGATGAGCAGTTCTTC. Encoded protein: CASSFPTGSDEQFF. The chain combines TRBV6-5 with TRBJ2-1, with 7 bases that match TRBD1. The germline V gene encodes CDR1 MNHEY and CDR2 SVGAGI. V lost 4 bases to trimming and J lost 8 bases; unmatched junction nucleotides: 8. The CDR3 covers 14 residues.

This clonotype appeared many times. The chain has TRBV12-3 or TRBV12-4 and TRBJ2-3; 7 bases line up with TRBD1. After removal of 5 bases from V and 1 base from J, the junction contained 6 bases not matched to a gene. The CDR3 covers 15 residues. The CDR3 sequence: CASSGQVLGTDTQYF. The CDR3 DNA sequence: TGTGCCAGCAGTGGACAGGTCCTGGGCACAGATACGCAGTATTTT.

The sample holds many counts of this clonotype. In nucleotides, the CDR3 is TGTGCCATCAGTGGGAGGGGGGGGGCAGGACCGGACACTGAAGCTTTCTTT. Translation gives CAISGRGGAGPDTEAFF. The chain uses TRBV10-3 and TRBJ1-1, with a tentative D call TRBD1 (6 bases). Trimming removed 4 bases at V and 3 bases at J, with 21 bases between. The CDR3 runs to 17 residues. Looked up from germline, CDR1 is ENHRY and CDR2 is SYGVKD.

In its sample, this clonotype was seen many times. The chain has TRBV7-2 and TRBJ1-2; D is perhaps TRBD1 (5 bases). Germline CDR1 reads SGHTA; CDR2 reads FQGNSA. Between the trimmed V and J ends, which lost 4 bases and 4 bases, there was a span of 13 bases. The CDR3 runs to 14 residues. Here the CDR3 reads CASSSQRTSYGYTF. CDR3 in DNA: TGTGCCAGCAGCTCACAGCGGACATCCTATGGCTACACCTTC. Drawing the rest from reference TRBV7-2 and TRBJ1-2, the complete variable domain is GAGVSQSPSNKVTEKGKDVELRCDPISGHTALYWYRQSLGQGLEFLIYFQGNSAPDKSGLPSDRFSAERTGGSVSTLTIQRTQQEDSAVYLCASSSQRTSYGYTFGSGTRLTVV.

This clonotype has only a few counts. The rearrangement uses TRBV7-6 and TRBJ2-6; D gene ambiguous. Germline V gene lookup returns CDR1 SGHVS and CDR2 FNYEAQ. Trimming removed 0 bases from V and 0 bases from J, with 12 bases in between. This CDR3 has 18 residues. The CDR3 DNA reads TGTGCCAGCAGCTTAGCGTCACGAGTAAGCTCTGGGGCCAACGTCCTGACTTTC. Its translation is CASSLASRVSSGANVLTF.

This chain links TRBV9 with TRBJ1-2, with a weak D call TRBD1 (5 bases). The CDR3 contains 12 residues. Germline V gives CDR1 SGDLS, CDR2 YYNGEE. V lost 4 bases and J 4 bases, leaving 8 bases between the germline ends. Here the CDR3 DNA reads TGTGCCAGCAGCCCGGGACTCTATGGCTACACCTTC. Its protein is CASSPGLYGYTF.

This clonotype showed up many times. V gene TRBV5-6 combines with J gene TRBJ2-5, with D possibly called TRBD1 or TRBD2 (5 bases each). The CDR3 covers 15 residues. The germline CDR1 and CDR2 sequences are SGHDT and YYEEEE. The V and J ends lost 4 bases and 2 bases respectively, with 15 bases between them. CDR3: CASSPPTRGQETQYF. DNA for the CDR3: TGTGCCAGCAGCCCTCCAACTAGGGGACAAGAGACCCAGTACTTC.

V gene TRBV27 combines with J gene TRBJ1-2, with 10 bases fitting TRBD1. There are 16 residues in the CDR3. V shed 3 bases and J 4 bases; nucleotides not matched to a gene: 8. CDR1 and CDR2 from the germline V gene are MNHEY and SMNVEV (reference sequence). The CDR3 loop is CASSLTGGVLIYGYTF. The CDR3 DNA is TGTGCCAGCAGTTTGACAGGGGGCGTTCTTATCTATGGCTACACCTTC.

This clonotype was detected many times. The V gene is TRBV5-1, the J gene TRBJ2-7; D call uncertain. Germline CDR1 reads SGHRS; CDR2 reads YFSETQ. The CDR3 runs 14 residues. V was clipped by 4 bases and J by 11 bases, with 22 bases between them. The CDR3 DNA reads as TGCGCCAGCAGCCCTCAGACCGGGCCCCAGGAGAAGTACTTC. This codes for CASSPQTGPQEKYF.

This clonotype has ten or more counts. The rearrangement links TRBV11-2 to TRBJ2-5; D gene uncertain. Trimming shortened V by 5 bases and J by 7 bases, and 8 bases separated the two germline ends. This CDR3 is 11 amino acids long. The germline gives CDR1 SGHAT, CDR2 FQNNGV. CDR3 residues: CASSPYGTQYF. In DNA, the CDR3 is TGTGCCAGCAGCCCCTACGGGACCCAGTACTTC.

This clonotype was counted at least ten times. The rearrangement uses TRBV5-4 and TRBJ2-5; 10 positions match TRBD2. Per the germline V gene, CDR1 is SGHNT and CDR2 is YYREEE (reference sequence). There are 14 residues in the CDR3. The J segment lost 4 bases and the V segment lost 4 bases, leaving 4 bases of the junction unmatched. CDR3 DNA sequence: TGTGCCAGCAGCCAGACTAGCGGGCCAGAGACCCAGTACTTC. Protein product: CASSQTSGPETQYF. Looking up the rest from reference TRBV5-4 and TRBJ2-5 gives the full variable domain: ETGVTQSPTHLIKTRGQQVTLRCSSQSGHNTVSWYQQALGQGPQFIFQYYREEENGRGNFPPRFSGLQFPNYSSELNVNALELDDSALYLCASSQTSGPETQYFGPGTRLLVL.